This entry lists 29 T cell receptor beta chains sequenced from one sample in a study of tumor-infiltrating lymphocytes in primary liver carcinoma. A constant-region primer primed TCR beta cDNA synthesis from 400 to 600 ng of total RNA. The TCR beta library was amplified through three nested multiplex PCR rounds in a modified ARM-PCR procedure. Each of the first two PCR rounds ran approximately 11 cycles with TRBV1-TRBV30 forward and C-beta reverse primers. TCRdb itself ran the multiplex PCR reads through MiXCR, one entry per CDR3 protein. The sample consists of 150,000 to 200,000 distinct CDR3 sequences, about 60% of them appearing once. Germline DNA was also extracted, while the blood RNA originated from unsorted whole blood. Sequenced sample: peripheral blood. The receptor set was obtained from a man aged 40-55 years with primary liver carcinoma and hepatitis B virus infection.

Details on this clonotype: The CDR3 carries no conserved terminal phenylalanine or tryptophan, so it likely arises from a read error. This chain joins TRBV29-1 and TRBJ1-1; D might be TRBD1 (5 bases). Germline V gene lookup returns CDR1 SQVTM and CDR2 ANQGSEA. There are 12 residues in the CDR3. V lost 8 bases and J 4 bases, leaving 14 bases between the germline ends. CDR3 sequence: CSPGGFSTEAFS. Here the CDR3 DNA reads TGCAGCCCCGGGGGGTTTAGCACTGAAGCTTTCTCT.

The gene calls are TRBV28 and TRBJ1-2; D is unclear. Germline V lookup: CDR1 MDHEN, CDR2 SYDVKM. The V gene lost 4 bases and the J gene lost 8 bases, with 14 bases spanning the gap. The CDR3 has 13 amino acids. The CDR3 sequence is CASSSAGPLGYTF. CDR3 bases: TGTGCCAGCAGTTCGGCTGGCCCCCTGGGCTACACCTTC.

Details on this clonotype: At one boundary the junction diverges from the germline segment, which might be a read error. This sequence joins TRBV11-2 and TRBJ2-7; D gene unclear. The CDR3 is made up of 14 amino acids. CDR1 SGHAT and CDR2 FQNNGV come from the germline V gene. As DNA, the CDR3 is TGTACCAGCAGCTTAGGCAGGAGCTCCCACGAGCAGTACTTC. It translates to CTSSLGRSSHEQYF.

Concerning this clonotype itself: Compared with germline, one end of the junction differs, possibly owing to a read error. The chain recombines TRBV11-2 with TRBJ2-7, with D possibly matching TRBD2 (5 bases). There are 14 residues in the CDR3. CDR1 is SGHAT and CDR2 is FQNNGV in the germline V gene. As DNA, the CDR3 is TGTGCCAGCAGCTTAACCGAGGGAGCCTACAAGCGGTATTTC. Translated, it gives CASSLTEGAYKRYF.

V and J are TRBV5-4 and TRBJ2-6; D is possibly TRBD2 (6 bases). The CDR3 contains 18 residues. The V gene lost 4 bases and the J gene lost 3 bases, with 20 bases spanning the gap. CDR1 and CDR2 (germline): SGHNT, YYREEE (reference sequence). CDR3 sequence: CASSPPGTLQGGANVLTF. The CDR3 nucleotides are TGTGCCAGCAGCCCACCCGGGACTCTTCAAGGTGGGGCCAACGTCCTGACTTTC.

As concerns this clonotype: A much larger clone differs from this one at a single base, so this may be a read error. The V gene is TRBV29-1, the J gene TRBJ2-1; possibly TRBD2 for D (6 bases). CDR1 and CDR2 (germline): SQVTM, ANQGSEA. The CDR3 has 14 amino acids. CDR3 amino acids: CSVEGGTSYNEQLF. CDR3 DNA: TGCAGCGTTGAGGGCGGGACCTCCTACAATGAGCAGCTCTTC.

This clonotype was found a few times. The chain uses TRBV29-1 and TRBJ1-3; no clear D gene. CDR1 and CDR2 (germline): SQVTM, ANQGSEA. Deletions cut 4 bases from V and 2 bases from J, with 9 bases between. The CDR3 has 13 residues. The CDR3 region is CSVVKGAGNTIYF. CDR3 DNA sequence: TGCAGCGTTGTAAAGGGAGCTGGAAACACCATATATTTT.

On this clonotype itself: At one boundary the junction diverges from the germline segment, which might be a read error. The chain uses TRBV6-5 and TRBJ2-1; D is ambiguous. The CDR3 is 14 amino acids. Germline loops: CDR1 MNHEY, CDR2 SVGAGI. Here the CDR3 reads CVSRPTSVYNEQFF. CDR3 nucleotides: TGTGTCAGCAGACCCACGAGTGTCTACAATGAGCAGTTCTTC.

The J gene is TRBJ1-3, the V gene TRBV12-3 or TRBV12-4; D is uncertain. The ends were cut back, 8 bases at V and 2 bases at J, with 16 bases in the middle. The CDR3 runs 15 residues. Here the CDR3 DNA reads TGTGCCAGCGCCTTGGGTGGGAGTACTGGAAACACCATATATTTT. It specifies CASALGGSTGNTIYF.

This clonotype was counted between two and nine times. The CDR3 spells CASSYETGENEYF. As DNA, the CDR3 is TGTGCCAGCAGTTACGAGACAGGGGAGAATGAGTACTTC. This chain joins TRBV6-5 and TRBJ2-7, with 8 positions matching TRBD1. V lost 2 bases, J lost 11 bases, and 8 bases stayed unmatched. There are 13 residues in the CDR3. Germline values: CDR1 MNHEY, CDR2 SVGAGI.

This clonotype was found once. A single base separates this from a much larger clone, so it may be a read error. The gene calls are TRBV11-2 and TRBJ2-3; D possibly corresponds to TRBD2 (5 bases). CDR1 and CDR2 from the germline V gene are SGHAT and FQNNGV. The CDR3 is 14 residues long. The CDR3 nucleotides read TGTGCCAGCAGCTCCCAAGGACTCACAGATACGCGGTATTTT. Its protein is CASSSQGLTDTRYF.

Of note for this clonotype: One base away lies a much larger clone, so this may be a sequencing read error. The chain joins TRBV11-1 to TRBJ2-7; a possible D gene is TRBD2 (5 bases). The germline gives CDR1 SGHAT, CDR2 FQDESV (reference sequence). V was pared by 8 bases and J by 7 bases, with 12 bases between. The CDR3 contains 11 residues. The CDR3 region has the DNA TGTGCCAGCTCGGAGGATGAGGAGCAGTACTTC. Translated: CASSEDEEQYF.

V gene TRBV4-1 combines with J gene TRBJ2-1; TRBD1 matches 9 bases. The CDR3 totals 17 residues. The ends lost 4 bases at V and 4 bases at J; junction bases unmatched: 11. Germline assignment: CDR1 MGHRA and CDR2 YSYEKL. The CDR3, as DNA: TGCGCCAGCAGCCTCACACAGGGGGCTGGGGTATACAATGAGCAGTTCTTC. It codes for CASSLTQGAGVYNEQFF.

The chain employs TRBV11-3 and TRBJ2-1; D may be TRBD1 (6 bases). V shed 5 bases and J shed 9 bases, with 23 bases lying between them. Per the germline V gene, CDR1 is SGHNT and CDR2 is YENEEA. The CDR3 runs to 16 residues. The CDR3 region is CASSLSGARGRGEQFF. CDR3 nucleotides: TGTGCCAGCAGCCTATCAGGGGCTAGAGGGAGAGGTGAGCAGTTCTTC.

The chain is built from TRBV30 and TRBJ1-4; D is unclear. Per the germline V gene, CDR1 is GTSNPN and CDR2 is SVGIG (reference sequence). V was clipped by 8 bases and J by 6 bases, with 16 bases between them. This CDR3 spans 13 amino acids. The CDR3 nucleotides are TGTGCCGGAACCTGGCAGGCAGATGAAAAACTGTTTTTT. Translated: CAGTWQADEKLFF.

Regarding this clonotype: A read error is possible here, since a much larger clone lies one base away. The missing conserved phenylalanine or tryptophan at the end of this CDR3 makes a read error likely. The chain links TRBV6-2 or TRBV6-3 to TRBJ2-7; tentative D call: TRBD2 (5 bases). Trimming took off 6 bases at V and 0 bases at J, with 18 bases between the two ends. This CDR3 has 16 residues. Germline V gene lookup returns CDR1 MNHEY and CDR2 SVGEGT. CDR3 region: CASSPAKRLSSYEQYL. The DNA of the CDR3 is TGTGCCAGCAGCCCTGCCAAGCGGCTTAGCTCCTACGAGCAGTACCTC.

About this clonotype: This sequence may be a read error, since a much larger clone differs from it by one base. The chain links TRBV12-3 or TRBV12-4 to TRBJ2-3; 11 bases match TRBD2. The CDR3 loop spans 17 amino acids. CDR3 bases: TGTACCAGCAGTCCCTCGCACACTAGCGGGAGTGAAGATACGCAGTATTTT. It encodes CTSSPSHTSGSEDTQYF.

Points on this clonotype: Relative to the germline gene, one junction end is altered; a read error may explain this. The chain has TRBV11-2 and TRBJ2-1; no clear D gene. The CDR3 has 13 residues. Germline V gene data show CDR1 as SGHAT and CDR2 as FQNNGV. The CDR3 nucleotides are TGTGCCGGCAGCTCAAGTAGCTTGAATGAGCAGTTCTTC. Translation gives CAGSSSSLNEQFF.

There are a few counts of this clonotype. The rearrangement links TRBV10-2 to TRBJ2-5; perhaps TRBD2 as D (5 bases). There are 12 residues in the CDR3. CDR1 WSHSY and CDR2 SAAADI come from the germline V gene. The CDR3 protein is CVVGNPSGTQYF. For the CDR3, the DNA is TGCGTCGTCGGGAATCCGAGCGGGACCCAGTACTTC.

There are many counts of this clonotype. The chain carries TRBV11-2 and TRBJ2-3; D unresolved. The CDR3 totals 11 residues. Germline values: CDR1 SGHAT, CDR2 FQNNGV. The CDR3 coding sequence is TGTGTCTCTTTTGGCACAGATACGCAGTATTTT. Amino acids: CVSFGTDTQYF.

The genes are TRBV28 and TRBJ2-7; D not resolved. The CDR3 extends over 12 amino acids. Trimming took off 7 bases at V and 3 bases at J, with 10 bases between the two ends. The germline V gene has CDR1 MDHEN and CDR2 SYDVKM. The CDR3 DNA reads TGTGCCAGCACCGCCAGGTACTACGAGCAGTACTTC. Its protein product is CASTARYYEQYF.

Regarding this clonotype: The CDR3 does not close with the conserved phenylalanine or tryptophan, likely indicating a read error. The J gene is TRBJ2-5, the V gene TRBV6-5; D is perhaps TRBD2 (6 bases). V was shortened by 0 bases and J by 3 bases, with 14 bases between the two germline ends. Germline CDR1 MNHEY, CDR2 SVGAGI. This CDR3 contains 16 residues. CDR3 in DNA: TGTGCCAGCAGTTACTCGAGCTCAGCGGGCAAAGAGACCCAGTACCTC. Translated: CASSYSSSAGKETQYL.

The rearrangement links TRBV11-2 to TRBJ2-3, with D perhaps assigned TRBD1 or TRBD2 (5 bases each). V dropped 1 base and J dropped 14 bases, with 16 bases sitting between them. CDR3 length: 13 residues. CDR1 and CDR2 from the germline V gene are SGHAT and FQNNGV. CDR3 sequence: CASSLVAEGMRYF. The CDR3 nucleotides read TGTGCCAGCAGCTTAGTGGCAGAGGGGATGCGGTATTTT.

Regarding this clonotype: Sequence at one end of the junction differs from germline and may be a read error. The V call is TRBV11-1, the J call TRBJ2-1, with a tentative D call TRBD1 (6 bases). The germline V gene encodes CDR1 SGHAT and CDR2 FQDESV (reference sequence). CDR3 length: 15 amino acids. This CDR3 reads CTSSSGLGAHDEQFF. In DNA, the CDR3 is TGTACCAGCAGCTCCGGACTGGGGGCCCACGATGAGCAGTTCTTC.

The V and J genes are TRBV30 and TRBJ1-1, with no clear D. Germline CDR1 is GTSNPN and CDR2 is SVGIG (reference sequence). Trimming took off 0 bases at V and 7 bases at J, with 6 bases between the two ends. The CDR3 runs 11 residues. The CDR3 DNA reads TGTGCCTGGAGTGTGGACGTTGAAGCTTTCTTT. As protein: CAWSVDVEAFF. The full variable domain, rest sourced from reference TRBV30 and TRBJ1-1, is SQTIHQWPATLVQPVGSPLSLECTVEGTSNPNLYWYRQAAGRGLQLLFYSVGIGQISSEVPQNLSASRPQDRQFILSSKKLLLSDSGFYLCAWSVDVEAFFGQGTRLTVV.

Concerning this clonotype: This clone may be a read error of a much larger clone one base away. The CDR3 ends on some other residue instead of the conserved phenylalanine or tryptophan, so this is likely a read error. The rearrangement uses TRBV29-1 and TRBJ1-1, with D perhaps TRBD1 (5 bases). Germline V gene lookup returns CDR1 SQVTM and CDR2 ANQGSEA. V was shortened by 4 bases and J by 5 bases, with 20 bases between the two germline ends. The CDR3 has 15 amino acids. The CDR3: CSVAAGTGRATEAFY. In nucleotides, the CDR3 is TGCAGCGTTGCTGCGGGGACCGGGCGGGCGACTGAAGCTTTCTAT.

About this clonotype: The junction does not match germline at one end; this may be a read error. The chain uses TRBV5-5 and TRBJ2-7; D remains ambiguous. This CDR3 spans 16 amino acids. Per the germline V gene, CDR1 is SGHKS and CDR2 is YYEKEE (reference sequence). In nucleotides, the CDR3 is TGTGCCAGCAGCTTGGCCCTTCGGTTAAACTCCTGCGAGCAATACTTC. As protein: CASSLALRLNSCEQYF.

Note on this clonotype: It may be a read error: a sequence one base away is much more abundant. This rearrangement joins TRBV13 to TRBJ2-1; tentatively, D is TRBD2 (6 bases). Per the germline V gene, CDR1 is PRHDT and CDR2 is FYEKMQ (reference sequence). CDR3 length equals 15 residues. The chain's CDR3 is CVSSSTGDFNNEQFF. The CDR3 DNA sequence: TGTGTCAGCAGCTCGACGGGGGACTTCAACAATGAGCAGTTCTTC.

The CDR3: CASSQTDRDGNEQYF. In DNA, the CDR3 is TGTGCCAGCAGCCAGACGGACAGGGACGGTAACGAGCAGTACTTC. V usage is TRBV4-2 and J usage is TRBJ2-7, with TRBD1 matching over 8 bases. The CDR3 contains 15 residues. The V and J ends lost 3 bases and 5 bases, in that order; junction bases with no gene match: 9. Germline V CDR1 and CDR2: LGHNA, YNFKEQ.